Presented here are 6 T cell receptor beta chains from one specimen sequenced in a study of shared clonotypes between healthy human individuals. Sequenced by immunoSEQ multiplex PCR; TCRdb stores in-frame clones only, minus some. Here the sample spans 1.5 million to 1.9 million clones, nearly 99% being singletons. The specimen sequenced was naive CD4+ T cells sorted from blood. Subset: CD45RA+ positively selected. These receptors originate from a young man in good health.

This clone has only one observation. The rearrangement joins TRBV7-2 to TRBJ1-1, with a tentative D call TRBD1 (5 bases). Looked up from germline, CDR1 is SGHTA and CDR2 is FQGNSA. The CDR3 extends over 11 amino acids. V was shortened by 5 bases and J by 7 bases, with 8 bases between the two germline ends. The CDR3 bases are TGTGCCAGCAGCCTAGGGGATGAAGCTTTCTTT. Its protein product is CASSLGDEAFF.

The chain employs TRBV18 and TRBJ2-1; 14 bases agree with TRBD2. The CDR3 is 15 amino acids. After removal of 6 bases from V and 7 bases from J, the junction contained 5 bases not matched to a gene. Germline lookup yields CDR1 KGHSH and CDR2 LQKENI. The CDR3 nucleotides read TGTGCCAGCTCGCGGACTAGCGGGAGGTGGAATGAGCAGTTCTTC. Protein product: CASSRTSGRWNEQFF.

Regarding this clone: Sequence at one end of the junction differs from germline and may be a read error. This chain joins TRBV2 and TRBJ2-7, with 12 bases aligning to TRBD2. This CDR3 has 17 residues. Germline-derived CDR1 and CDR2 are SNHLY and FYNNEI. CDR3 nucleotide sequence: TGTGCCAGCAGGGAAGGACTAGCGGGATTGCCCTTGGGAGAGCAGTACTTC. Translation: CASREGLAGLPLGEQYF. Looking up the rest from reference TRBV2 and TRBJ2-7 gives the full variable domain: EPEVTQTPSHQVTQMGQEVILRCVPISNHLYFYWYRQILGQKVEFLVSFYNNEISEKSEIFDDQFSVERPDGSNFTLKIRSTKLEDSAMYFCASREGLAGLPLGEQYFGPGTRLTVT.

The chain recombines TRBV9 with TRBJ2-5; perhaps TRBD2 as D (5 bases). From germline, CDR1 is SGDLS and CDR2 YYNGEE. The CDR3 loop spans 13 amino acids. V was shortened by 2 bases and J by 5 bases, with 10 bases between the two germline ends. DNA of the CDR3: TGTGCCAGCAGCGTTCACCGGGGTGAGACCCAGTACTTC. Protein: CASSVHRGETQYF.

The CDR3, as DNA: TGTGCCAGCAGCAGTACTAGCGGGAGCTCCTACGAGCAGTACTTC. Translation gives CASSSTSGSSYEQYF. The chain combines TRBV6-6 with TRBJ2-7, with TRBD2 identical over 11 bases. Germline trimming cut 6 bases from V and 0 bases from J; bases unmatched to any gene: 4. Germline V gene data show CDR1 as MNHNY and CDR2 as SVGAGI (reference sequence). The CDR3 spans 15 residues.

V and J are TRBV25-1 and TRBJ2-7, with D perhaps TRBD2 (5 bases). With 1 base removed from V and 2 bases from J, the gap between germline ends came to 9 bases. The CDR3 runs to 14 residues. The germline gives CDR1 MGHDK, CDR2 SYGVNS. This chain's CDR3 is CASSEFSGTYEQYF. CDR3 sequence (DNA): TGTGCCAGCAGTGAATTTTCGGGGACCTACGAGCAGTACTTC.